This T cell receptor beta chain was found in a study of beta chain features in type 1 diabetes. Study overall: The study examined roughly 100 million sorted cells across all samples.

Germline loops: CDR1 SGHRS, CDR2 YFSETQ. This CDR3 comprises 14 residues. V was shortened by 4 bases and J by 3 bases, with 13 bases between the two germline ends. Reverse transcribing all isolated RNA meant expressed TCRB transcripts were sequenced. Generated by immunoSEQ multiplex PCR, the TCRdb table keeps only in-frame clones and is missing some. In the table there are roughly 41,000 clones, 45% to 50% of which are singletons. Overall study findings and caveats: The naive, central memory and Treg TCRB repertoires showed an apparent similarity that was greater among patients than among healthy donors. Junctions at VDJ sites from type 1 diabetes patients had fewer insertions and more deletions.

As for this clone: The target antigen is unknown.

Specimen: central memory CD4+ T cells from blood. The J gene is TRBJ1-1, the V gene TRBV5-1, with a weak D call TRBD1 (6 bases). The TCR originated in a woman under 30 in good health. In DNA form, the CDR3 reads TGCGCCAGCAGCAACCAGGGGTCCCACACTGAAGCTTTCTTT. Its protein product is CASSNQGSHTEAFF.